This record covers a single TCR beta chain. This CDR3 contains 17 residues. The V gene lost 2 bases and the J gene lost 0 bases, with 16 bases spanning the gap. Germline CDR1 LNHNV, CDR2 YYDKDF (reference sequence). The data stem from a study of T cell changes during pregnancy in multiple sclerosis. Data came from immunoSEQ multiplex PCR; TCRdb stores just in-frame clones and leaves some out. The sample lists fewer than 110,000 clones, approximately 92% occurring once. The specimen was peripheral blood, collected in the second trimester of pregnancy. The sequence was obtained from a female donor with multiple sclerosis, enrolled in a pregnancy study. The chain carries TRBV15 and TRBJ1-1; a weak D match, TRBD1 (5 bases). The CDR3 coding sequence is TGTGCCACCAGCAGAATCGTAGGCAGGGCCATGAACACTGAAGCTTTCTTT. This gives the protein CATSRIVGRAMNTEAFF.